This T cell receptor (beta chain) was recovered during a study of cytomegalovirus exposure and HLA in healthy donors. Looked up from germline, CDR1 is LNHNV and CDR2 is YYDKDF (reference sequence). The CDR3 extends over 16 amino acids. V was pared by 2 bases and J by 4 bases, with 17 bases between. The PCR made use of 60 Vbeta and 13 Jbeta primers. Some clones are missing from TCRdb's copy, which holds only in-frame ones; the method was immunoSEQ multiplex PCR. The data contain around 88,000 clones, around 74% of them singletons. This TCR was sampled from a male donor in good health and CMV-seronegative. The chain couples TRBV15 to TRBJ1-2; possibly TRBD1 for D (6 bases). Sequencing was done on a sample of PBMCs. The CDR3 DNA reads TGTGCCACCAGCAGAACAGACGAGGGGGATGGCTATGGCTACACCTTC. It specifies CATSRTDEGDGYGYTF.